These 26 T cell receptor beta chains originate from one sample sequenced in a study of shared clonotypes between healthy human individuals. Libraries were prepared by immunoSEQ multiplex PCR; TCRdb keeps only in-frame clonotypes and omits some of them. The sample consists of fewer than 800,000 clones, around 92% of them appearing once. Naive CD8 cells comprised CD45RO-negative, CCR7-positively selected cells, excluding terminally differentiated effector memory CD45RA+ cells. Sequencing used naive CD8+ T cells sorted from blood. These receptors all stem from a man aged 30 to 39 in good health.

The chain has TRBV7-9 and TRBJ2-6, with a possible D match to TRBD1 (5 bases). V was clipped by 1 base and J by 3 bases, with 13 bases between them. In germline, CDR1 is SEHNR, CDR2 FQNEAQ (reference sequence). This CDR3 is built from 17 residues. The CDR3 DNA reads as TGTGCCAGCAGCTTAGGTCAGGGATTCGGTGGGGCCAACGTCCTGACTTTC. Translating it yields CASSLGQGFGGANVLTF.

In this sample, this clone is medium-sized. This sequence joins TRBV21-1 and TRBJ1-1. TRBV21-1 is noted as a pseudogene. This CDR3 region has 15 residues. The CDR3 loop reads CASSKFKPMGTEAFF. The CDR3, as DNA: TGTGCCAGCAGCAAGTTTAAACCCATGGGGACTGAAGCTTTCTTT.

The V call is TRBV27, the J call TRBJ2-5; 7 positions agree with TRBD1. The CDR3 extends over 13 amino acids. The germline V gene encodes CDR1 MNHEY and CDR2 SMNVEV (reference sequence). The V and J ends lost 6 bases and 5 bases, in that order; junction bases with no gene match: 6. The CDR3 nucleotides are TGTGCCAGCAGGACAGGGTACGGGGAGACCCAGTACTTC. It encodes CASRTGYGETQYF.

The rearrangement links TRBV6-5 to TRBJ2-1; perhaps TRBD2 as D (5 bases). Germline CDR1 and CDR2: MNHEY and SVGAGI. V lost 2 bases and J 5 bases, leaving 7 bases between the germline ends. CDR3 length equals 13 residues. CDR3 sequence (DNA): TGTGCCAGCAGTTACCCCGGGAACAATGAGCAGTTCTTC. Residues: CASSYPGNNEQFF.

The chain links TRBV11-2 to TRBJ2-1, with TRBD2 matching 10 bases. V was clipped by 3 bases and J by 1 base; unmatched bases: 3. This CDR3 contains 16 residues. The germline V gene has CDR1 SGHAT and CDR2 FQNNGV. The CDR3 loop is CASSFIAGGSYNEQFF. CDR3 in DNA: TGTGCCAGCAGCTTTATAGCGGGAGGTTCCTACAATGAGCAGTTCTTC.

Only one count was recorded for this clone. The chain carries TRBV6-5 and TRBJ2-5; possibly TRBD1 for D (6 bases). CDR1 is MNHEY and CDR2 is SVGAGI in the germline V gene. With 6 bases removed from V and 5 bases from J, the gap between germline ends came to 13 bases. The length of the CDR3 is 13 residues. The DNA for the CDR3 is TGTGCCAGCAGCACCCTTCAGGGGGAGACCCAGTACTTC. Translating it yields CASSTLQGETQYF.

The genes are TRBV10-3 and TRBJ2-7; D unresolved. The CDR3 is made up of 14 amino acids. Germline loops: CDR1 ENHRY, CDR2 SYGVKD. Trimming cost V 2 bases and J 0 bases, with 8 bases left between them. The CDR3 sequence: CAISEVEVSYEQYF. In DNA, the CDR3 is TGTGCCATCAGTGAGGTCGAGGTCTCCTACGAGCAGTACTTC.

This sequence joins TRBV5-6 and TRBJ1-5, with D maybe TRBD1 (6 bases). The germline CDR1 and CDR2 sequences are SGHDT and YYEEEE. This CDR3 contains 13 residues. Trimming left V 10 bases short and J 9 bases short, with 20 bases between. The CDR3 DNA is TGTGCCTCCAGCTTAGGGGGGGCGCGGCCCCAGCATTTT. Its protein product is CASSLGGARPQHF.

This chain links TRBV13 with TRBJ2-3; 8 bases match TRBD2. Germline V CDR1 and CDR2: PRHDT, FYEKMQ (reference sequence). J gave up 3 bases and V 5 bases, and 7 bases lay outside the gene matches. The CDR3 contains 15 residues. The CDR3 sequence is CASSLSGDGTDTQYF. The CDR3 nucleotides read TGTGCCAGCAGCCTTAGCGGGGACGGGACAGATACGCAGTATTTT.

This chain uses TRBV5-1 with TRBJ2-2, with TRBD1 matching over 7 bases. The germline gives CDR1 SGHRS, CDR2 YFSETQ. V lost 3 bases, J lost 5 bases, and 13 bases stayed unmatched. This CDR3 spans 17 amino acids. CDR3 region: CASSSVGTVLWTGELFF. The CDR3, as DNA: TGCGCCAGCAGCTCGGTAGGGACAGTACTGTGGACCGGGGAGCTGTTTTTT.

V gene TRBV25-1 combines with J gene TRBJ2-7, with D perhaps matching TRBD1 (6 bases). The CDR3 length is 14 residues. V lost 4 bases and J 0 bases, leaving 10 bases between the germline ends. Per the germline V gene, CDR1 is MGHDK and CDR2 is SYGVNS. CDR3 amino acids: CASSGDRSSYEQYF. The CDR3 DNA reads as TGTGCCAGCAGTGGCGACAGGAGCTCCTACGAGCAGTACTTC.

A single count supports this clone. This chain joins TRBV27 and TRBJ2-1, with a possible D match to TRBD2 (6 bases). Germline loops: CDR1 MNHEY, CDR2 SMNVEV (reference sequence). This CDR3 spans 16 amino acids. V lost 1 base, J lost 0 bases, and 10 bases lay in between. CDR3 DNA sequence: TGTGCCAGCAGTTTATACGCGGGAAGCTCCTACAATGAGCAGTTCTTC. Translating it yields CASSLYAGSSYNEQFF.

This chain links TRBV20-1 with TRBJ2-7; D gene uncertain. The germline V gene has CDR1 DFQATT and CDR2 SNEGSKA (reference sequence). The CDR3 extends over 11 amino acids. Between the trimmed V and J ends, which lost 5 bases and 4 bases, there was a span of 9 bases. CDR3 region: CSARKLYEQYF. The CDR3 DNA is TGCAGTGCTCGGAAACTTTACGAGCAGTACTTC.

This sequence joins TRBV25-1 and TRBJ2-7; D is uncertain. Between the trimmed V and J ends, which lost 8 bases and 2 bases, there was a span of 10 bases. The germline V gene encodes CDR1 MGHDK and CDR2 SYGVNS. The CDR3 covers 12 residues. CDR3 residues: CASSMTAYEQYF. The CDR3 DNA sequence: TGTGCCAGCTCAATGACGGCCTACGAGCAGTACTTC.

This sequence joins TRBV5-8 and TRBJ2-5, with D perhaps given as TRBD1 or TRBD2 (5 bases each). CDR3 length equals 14 residues. The V and J ends lost 0 bases and 1 base respectively, with 7 bases between them. In germline, CDR1 is SGHTS, CDR2 YDEGEE. The CDR3 loop reads CASSLVGTQETQYF. In DNA form, the CDR3 reads TGTGCCAGCAGCTTGGTTGGGACCCAAGAGACCCAGTACTTC. Complete variable domain (other parts from reference TRBV5-8 and TRBJ2-5): EAGVTQSPTHLIKTRGQQATLRCSPISGHTSVYWYQQALGLGLQFLLWYDEGEERNRGNFPPRFSGRQFPNYSSELNVNALELEDSALYLCASSLVGTQETQYFGPGTRLLVL.

The J gene is TRBJ1-1, the V gene TRBV28; 7 nucleotides agree with TRBD1. The CDR3 runs 13 residues. Germline-derived CDR1 and CDR2 are MDHEN and SYDVKM. V was pared by 6 bases and J by 7 bases, with 8 bases of the junction left unmatched. CDR3 region: CASRPLGDSEAFF. The DNA of the CDR3 is TGTGCCAGCAGACCTTTGGGGGACAGTGAAGCTTTCTTT.

This chain links TRBV5-5 with TRBJ2-7; 8 nucleotides align to TRBD2. Germline V gene lookup returns CDR1 SGHKS and CDR2 YYEKEE (reference sequence). CDR3 length equals 15 residues. Germline trimming cut 1 base from V and 3 bases from J; bases unmatched to any gene: 6. CDR3 coding DNA: TGTGCCAGCAGCTTGTACGAGGGACTAGTCTACGAGCAGTACTTC. Its protein is CASSLYEGLVYEQYF.

The V and J genes are TRBV7-6 and TRBJ2-1, with 8 bases lining up with TRBD1. Trimming took 0 bases from V and 7 from J; bases not matched to a gene: 8. The CDR3 runs 16 residues. CDR1 is SGHVS, CDR2 FNYEAQ, per germline. CDR3 bases: TGTGCCAGCAGCTTAGCGCCCGGGACAGGAGTTAATGAGCAGTTCTTC. Its protein is CASSLAPGTGVNEQFF.

This rearrangement joins TRBV27 to TRBJ2-2, with D perhaps matching TRBD1 (5 bases). Germline loops: CDR1 MNHEY, CDR2 SMNVEV (reference sequence). Trimming cost V 8 bases and J 5 bases, with 18 bases left between them. This CDR3 has 15 residues. The DNA of the CDR3 is TGTGCCAGCGCCTCAACCCTAGGGGTAACCGGGGAGCTGTTTTTT. Its translation: CASASTLGVTGELFF.

The gene calls are TRBV4-1 and TRBJ2-3; D call uncertain. Germline V gene sequence: CDR1 MGHRA, CDR2 YSYEKL. The CDR3 covers 14 residues. Trimming took 0 bases from V and 2 from J, leaving 6 bases between them. The CDR3: CASSQEVATDTQYF. The CDR3 DNA reads TGCGCCAGCAGCCAAGAAGTGGCCACAGATACGCAGTATTTT.

V gene TRBV28 combines with J gene TRBJ2-7; 13 bases map to TRBD2. V trimming: 6 bases; J trimming: 5 bases; junction bases outside the gene matches: 7. The CDR3 totals 15 residues. From germline, CDR1 is MDHEN and CDR2 SYDVKM. The CDR3: CASSILAGGANEQYF. The CDR3, as DNA: TGTGCCAGCAGCATACTAGCGGGAGGGGCTAACGAGCAGTACTTC.

This chain links TRBV11-2 with TRBJ1-1, with D tentatively TRBD1 (5 bases). Germline CDR1 SGHAT, CDR2 FQNNGV. The CDR3 extends over 13 amino acids. V lost 4 bases and J lost 5, with 11 bases in between. The CDR3 nucleotides are TGTGCCAGCAGCTATAAGGGGTGGACTGAAGCTTTCTTT. Amino acid sequence: CASSYKGWTEAFF.

The chain couples TRBV15 to TRBJ1-5; 9 bases fit TRBD1. Germline lookup yields CDR1 LNHNV and CDR2 YYDKDF (reference sequence). This CDR3 is 14 amino acids long. The ends lost 5 bases at V and 4 bases at J; junction bases unmatched: 3. In DNA form, the CDR3 reads TGTGCCACCAGCGGGGACAGGGAAAATCAGCCCCAGCATTTT. Translated, it gives CATSGDRENQPQHF. The variable domain in full, completed from reference TRBV15 and TRBJ1-5, reads DAMVIQNPRYQVTQFGKPVTLSCSQTLNHNVMYWYQQKSSQAPKLLFHYYDKDFNNEADTPDNFQSRRPNTSFCFLDIRSPGLGDTAMYLCATSGDRENQPQHFGDGTRLSIL.

The CDR3 DNA follows: TGTGCCAGCAGTCCGAGGACAGGGGAGTTAGATACGCAGTATTTT. Translation: CASSPRTGELDTQYF. The J gene is TRBJ2-3, the V gene TRBV28; 9 bases fit TRBD1. Germline assignment: CDR1 MDHEN and CDR2 SYDVKM. The CDR3 has 15 residues. The ends lost 5 bases at V and 5 bases at J; junction bases unmatched: 8.

The chain has TRBV5-1 and TRBJ2-1; 7 nucleotides line up with TRBD2. Germline CDR1 SGHRS, CDR2 YFSETQ. The CDR3 has 16 residues. The J segment lost 0 bases and the V segment lost 2 bases, leaving 5 bases of the junction unmatched. CDR3 residues: CASSFPSGSSYNEQFF. CDR3 in DNA: TGCGCCAGCAGCTTCCCTAGCGGCAGCTCCTACAATGAGCAGTTCTTC.

This chain connects TRBV4-3 to TRBJ2-6; no firm D call. V was shortened by 1 base and J by 0 bases, with 7 bases between the two germline ends. The CDR3 has 16 residues. From germline, CDR1 is LGHNA and CDR2 YSLEER. This CDR3 reads CASSQAHSSGANVLTF. CDR3 nucleotides: TGCGCCAGCAGCCAAGCGCACAGCTCTGGGGCCAACGTCCTGACTTTC.